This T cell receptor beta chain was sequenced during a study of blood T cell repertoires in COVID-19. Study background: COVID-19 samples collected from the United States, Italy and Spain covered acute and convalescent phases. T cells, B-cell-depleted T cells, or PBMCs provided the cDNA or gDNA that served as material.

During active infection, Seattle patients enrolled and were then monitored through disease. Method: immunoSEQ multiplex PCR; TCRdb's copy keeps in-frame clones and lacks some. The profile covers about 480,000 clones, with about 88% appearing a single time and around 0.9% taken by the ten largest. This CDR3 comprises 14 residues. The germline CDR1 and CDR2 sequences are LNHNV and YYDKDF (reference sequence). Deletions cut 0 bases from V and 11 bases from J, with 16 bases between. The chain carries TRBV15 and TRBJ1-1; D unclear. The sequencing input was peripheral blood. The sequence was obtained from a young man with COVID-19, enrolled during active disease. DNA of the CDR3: TGTGCCACCAGCAGAGATGTGGGAGGCCTAAGCGCTTTCTTT. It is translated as CATSRDVGGLSAFF.